What follows is one TCR beta chain and its context. Its antigen is unknown. CD8+CD57+ cell expansion, shown by flow cytometry, had occurred in the patients selected for sequencing. Patients, without exception, had severe acquired aplastic anemia. V shed 4 bases and J shed 4 bases, with 7 bases lying between them. This CDR3 spans 12 amino acids. Germline V gene sequence: CDR1 SEHNR, CDR2 FQNEAQ (reference sequence). The data were obtained in a study of CD8+CD57+ T cells in acquired aplastic anemia. Study at large: The average for DNA from sorted CD4+ and CD8+ cells was about 2.9 ug.

Notes on the study in general: Simpson's diversity of CD8+ cells was not significantly different in patients compared with controls. Common to patients and controls were 25 to 30 CD8+ CDR3 sequences.

CDR3 and TCR beta VDJ profiling relied on a genomic DNA template. One entry per CDR3 protein results from TCRdb running MiXCR on the reads. The sample carries about 120,000 distinct CDR3 sequences, 45% to 60% recorded once. The source of this sequence is a human donor with aplastic anemia. The chain combines TRBV7-9 with TRBJ1-1, with D possibly being TRBD1 (6 bases). Sequencing was done on a sample of sorted CD4+, CD8+, or CD8+CD57+ T cells (not recorded which) from PBMCs. The CDR3 DNA sequence: TGTGCCAGCAGCTCAGGGGCCACTGAAGCTTTCTTT. Translated: CASSSGATEAFF. Based on the CDR3 plus reference TRBV7-9 and TRBJ1-1, the full variable domain is DTGVSQNPRHKITKRGQNVTFRCDPISEHNRLYWYRQTLGQGPEFLTYFQNEAQLEKSRLLSDRFSAERPKGSFSTLEIQRTEQGDSAMYLCASSSGATEAFFGQGTRLTVV.